The next 25 T cell receptor beta chains were all read from a single sample in a study of shared clonotypes between healthy human individuals. TCRdb keeps only in-frame clones here, not all; method: immunoSEQ multiplex PCR. This table has under 1 million clones, more than 85% appearing once. In the naive CD8 group, cells lacked CD45RO and were positively selected for CCR7, so terminally differentiated effector memory CD45RA+ cells were left out. Sequenced sample: naive CD8+ T cells sorted from blood. These receptors were taken from a man aged 25 to 45 in good health.

A single count supports this clone. This chain uses TRBV7-9 with TRBJ1-3; possible D gene TRBD1, 6 bases. The germline V gene encodes CDR1 SEHNR and CDR2 FQNEAQ (reference sequence). The CDR3 spans 17 residues. The V end was cut by 4 bases, the J end by 0 bases, with 16 bases between. The DNA for the CDR3 is TGTGCCAGCAGCTCTACCGGGACAACGAGCTCTGGAAACACCATATATTTT. Its protein is CASSSTGTTSSGNTIYF.

The gene calls are TRBV28 and TRBJ1-5; D remains ambiguous. V was clipped by 6 bases and J by 3 bases, with 12 bases between them. The CDR3 totals 14 residues. The germline V gene has CDR1 MDHEN and CDR2 SYDVKM. The DNA of the CDR3 is TGTGCCAGCAGCTGGGCAGGACCCAATCAGCCCCAGCATTTT. Protein: CASSWAGPNQPQHF.

V and J are TRBV5-4 and TRBJ2-7; D gene uncertain. In germline, CDR1 is SGHNT, CDR2 YYREEE (reference sequence). Deletions cut 0 bases from V and 3 bases from J, with 7 bases between. The CDR3 spans 13 residues. CDR3 loop: CASSLGEIYEQYF. Written as DNA, the CDR3 is TGTGCCAGCAGCTTGGGAGAGATCTACGAGCAGTACTTC. The full variable domain, with the rest looked up from reference TRBV5-4 and TRBJ2-7, is ETGVTQSPTHLIKTRGQQVTLRCSSQSGHNTVSWYQQALGQGPQFIFQYYREEENGRGNFPPRFSGLQFPNYSSELNVNALELDDSALYLCASSLGEIYEQYFGPGTRLTVT.

The V gene is TRBV7-2, the J gene TRBJ1-1; tentatively, D is TRBD1 (5 bases). Trimming cost V 2 bases and J 3 bases, with 16 bases left between them. The CDR3 runs to 16 residues. The germline V gene has CDR1 SGHTA and CDR2 FQGNSA. CDR3 loop: CASSLSREGLDTEAFF. The CDR3 region has the DNA TGTGCCAGCAGCTTATCCCGTGAGGGGTTGGACACTGAAGCTTTCTTT.

This clone has just one count. The gene calls are TRBV27 and TRBJ2-1; D is unclear. Germline V gene sequence: CDR1 MNHEY, CDR2 SMNVEV (reference sequence). The V gene lost 0 bases and the J gene lost 2 bases, with 8 bases spanning the gap. The CDR3 loop spans 15 amino acids. The CDR3 DNA follows: TGTGCCAGCAGTTTATCGACCGACGCCTACAATGAGCAGTTCTTC. Translating it yields CASSLSTDAYNEQFF.

This chain joins TRBV5-1 and TRBJ2-2; 10 bases match TRBD1. V shed 2 bases and J 4 bases; nucleotides not matched to a gene: 5. Germline V gene lookup returns CDR1 SGHRS and CDR2 YFSETQ. The CDR3 length is 16 residues. This chain's CDR3 is CASSFRTGGVTGELFF. The CDR3 DNA sequence: TGCGCCAGCAGCTTTAGGACAGGGGGAGTCACCGGGGAGCTGTTTTTT. The full variable domain, completed using reference TRBV5-1 and TRBJ2-2, is KAGVTQTPRYLIKTRGQQVTLSCSPISGHRSVSWYQQTPGQGLQFLFEYFSETQRNKGNFPGRFSGRQFSNSRSEMNVSTLELGDSALYLCASSFRTGGVTGELFFGEGSRLTVL.

The gene calls are TRBV27 and TRBJ2-1; D might be TRBD2 (5 bases). The germline V gene has CDR1 MNHEY and CDR2 SMNVEV (reference sequence). The CDR3 contains 14 residues. V lost 5 bases to trimming and J lost 2 bases, with 10 bases between them. For the CDR3, the DNA is TGTGCCAGCAGTCAACTAGGAGCCTACAATGAGCAGTTCTTC. It is translated as CASSQLGAYNEQFF.

This sequence joins TRBV6-5 and TRBJ1-2; weak D call: TRBD1 (5 bases). The germline gives CDR1 MNHEY, CDR2 SVGAGI. V was pared by 4 bases and J by 2 bases, with 14 bases between. This CDR3 spans 15 amino acids. The CDR3 is CASSLSDGTNYGYTF. The CDR3 DNA follows: TGTGCCAGCAGTTTGTCCGACGGGACGAACTATGGCTACACCTTC.

CDR3 nucleotide sequence: TGCAGCGTTGAAGAAGCGGGAGGGCCATACAATGAGCAGTTCTTC. It specifies CSVEEAGGPYNEQFF. The rearrangement links TRBV29-1 to TRBJ2-1; 10 bases match TRBD2. Germline V lookup: CDR1 SQVTM, CDR2 ANQGSEA. The CDR3 has 15 residues. With 0 bases clipped from V and 4 bases from J, the junction kept 3 bases outside the gene matches.

V is TRBV7-8 and J is TRBJ2-5; D is unresolved. Looked up from germline, CDR1 is SGHVS and CDR2 is FQNEAQ. The CDR3 spans 12 residues. V lost 1 base, J lost 5 bases, and 5 bases lay in between. In DNA form, the CDR3 reads TGTGCCAGCAGCTTAGGTATTGAGACCCAGTACTTC. It encodes CASSLGIETQYF.

A single count supports this clone. This rearrangement joins TRBV11-2 to TRBJ2-6, with D perhaps matching TRBD2 (7 bases). V lost 1 base to trimming and J lost 1 base, with 14 bases between them. The CDR3 has 18 residues. CDR1 and CDR2 (germline): SGHAT, FQNNGV. CDR3 in amino acids: CASSLVRGQGSGANVLTF. The CDR3 DNA reads TGTGCCAGCAGCTTAGTGCGGGGGCAGGGATCTGGGGCCAACGTCCTGACTTTC.

The chain combines TRBV19 with TRBJ1-1, with D unresolved. V was shortened by 10 bases and J by 6 bases, with 15 bases between the two germline ends. The CDR3 has 12 amino acids. Germline CDR1 is LNHDA and CDR2 is SQIVND (reference sequence). The CDR3 is CATSPDSPEAFF. CDR3 coding DNA: TGTGCCACCTCCCCGGATTCCCCTGAAGCTTTCTTT.

The chain combines TRBV19 with TRBJ2-7, with TRBD1 matching over 10 bases. Per germline, CDR1 LNHDA and CDR2 SQIVND (reference sequence). The CDR3 extends over 16 amino acids. J was trimmed by 4 bases and V by 5 bases; bases with no gene match: 11. DNA of the CDR3: TGTGCCAGTAGTCCGGGCCGGGACAGGGGATTTTACGAGCAGTACTTC. Translated, it gives CASSPGRDRGFYEQYF. Looking up the rest from reference TRBV19 and TRBJ2-7 gives the full variable domain: DGGITQSPKYLFRKEGQNVTLSCEQNLNHDAMYWYRQDPGQGLRLIYYSQIVNDFQKGDIAEGYSVSREKKESFPLTVTSAQKNPTAFYLCASSPGRDRGFYEQYFGPGTRLTVT.

This chain joins TRBV7-2 and TRBJ2-7, with D perhaps matching TRBD1 or TRBD2 (5 bases each). The CDR3 consists of 15 residues. Trimming left V 2 bases short and J 2 bases short, with 13 bases between. The germline V gene has CDR1 SGHTA and CDR2 FQGNSA. CDR3 nucleotide sequence: TGTGCCAGCAGCTTAAGAAGGGACCGAGCCTACGAGCAGTACTTC. It encodes CASSLRRDRAYEQYF.

This clone was seen only once. The V gene is TRBV4-1, the J gene TRBJ2-7; a weak D match, TRBD2 (5 bases). CDR1 MGHRA and CDR2 YSYEKL come from the germline V gene. V was pared by 1 base and J by 0 bases, with 7 bases between. The CDR3 consists of 14 residues. The chain's CDR3 is CASSQGEGSYEQYF. The DNA of the CDR3 is TGCGCCAGCAGCCAAGGAGAGGGCTCCTACGAGCAGTACTTC.

This chain uses TRBV5-8 with TRBJ2-7; no firm D call. Germline CDR1 is SGHTS and CDR2 is YDEGEE. Trimming removed 4 bases from V and 1 base from J, with 12 bases in between. CDR3 length equals 14 residues. Here the CDR3 reads CASSLTSYSYEQYF. The CDR3 bases are TGTGCCAGCAGCCTGACAAGTTATTCCTACGAGCAGTACTTC. The complete variable domain, with remaining parts taken from reference TRBV5-8 and TRBJ2-7, reads EAGVTQSPTHLIKTRGQQATLRCSPISGHTSVYWYQQALGLGLQFLLWYDEGEERNRGNFPPRFSGRQFPNYSSELNVNALELEDSALYLCASSLTSYSYEQYFGPGTRLTVT.

With regard to this clone: Different DNA sequences within this sample yield the same CDR3. The chain joins TRBV28 to TRBJ1-3, with a tentative D call TRBD1 (5 bases). The germline V and J ends were trimmed by 1 base and 2 bases, with 6 bases remaining between them. The germline V gene encodes CDR1 MDHEN and CDR2 SYDVKM. The length of the CDR3 is 14 residues. CDR3 residues: CASSLSGTGNTIYF. As DNA, the CDR3 is TGTGCCAGCAGTTTATCAGGGACTGGAAACACCATATATTTT. The whole variable domain, remainder taken from reference TRBV28 and TRBJ1-3, is DVKVTQSSRYLVKRTGEKVFLECVQDMDHENMFWYRQDPGLGLRLIYFSYDVKMKEKGDIPEGYSVSREKKERFSLILESASTNQTSMYLCASSLSGTGNTIYFGEGSWLTVV.

This clone was recorded once. J is TRBJ2-1 and V is TRBV30; 8 nucleotides line up with TRBD1. J gave up 3 bases and V 1 base, and 8 bases lay outside the gene matches. The CDR3 totals 16 residues. Per the germline V gene, CDR1 is GTSNPN and CDR2 is SVGIG (reference sequence). The CDR3 bases are TGTGCCTGGAGTGGTTTCGACAGGGGCGTCTACAATGAGCAGTTCTTC. Its protein is CAWSGFDRGVYNEQFF.

The J gene is TRBJ2-2, the V gene TRBV7-9; D is uncertain. Trimming stripped 4 bases from V and 2 bases from J, with 8 bases between. The CDR3 covers 14 residues. Germline-derived CDR1 and CDR2 are SEHNR and FQNEAQ (reference sequence). CDR3 DNA: TGTGCCAGCAGCTACCGGGTAAACACCGGGGAGCTGTTTTTT. This codes for CASSYRVNTGELFF.

The chain joins TRBV29-1 to TRBJ2-2, with 9 bases fitting TRBD1. The CDR3 sequence is 14 residues long. Germline-derived CDR1 and CDR2 are SQVTM and ANQGSEA. The trim removed 3 bases at V and 6 bases at J, leaving 5 bases unmatched. The CDR3 sequence is CSVEGDREAGELFF. The DNA for the CDR3 is TGCAGCGTTGAGGGGGACAGGGAGGCCGGGGAGCTGTTTTTT.

This clone was recorded only once. This CDR3 is also generated by other DNA sequences in the sample. The chain uses TRBV28 and TRBJ2-7; 7 bases map to TRBD2. Trimming removed 2 bases from V and 1 base from J; junction bases left unmatched: 2. Per germline, CDR1 MDHEN and CDR2 SYDVKM. This CDR3 is 14 amino acids long. The CDR3 is CASSLAGVSYEQYF. CDR3 in DNA: TGTGCCAGCAGTTTAGCGGGGGTGTCCTACGAGCAGTACTTC.

The chain recombines TRBV6-5 with TRBJ2-7; D gene uncertain. V lost 5 bases to trimming and J lost 0 bases, with 11 bases between them. This CDR3 region has 14 residues. Germline assignment: CDR1 MNHEY and CDR2 SVGAGI. This CDR3 is CASSHADGSYEQYF. The CDR3 DNA reads TGTGCCAGCAGTCACGCGGACGGCTCCTACGAGCAGTACTTC.

The J gene is TRBJ2-1, the V gene TRBV2, with TRBD2 matching 12 bases. Losses at the gene ends were 5 bases for V and 2 bases for J; bases not matched to a gene: 4. This CDR3 has 16 amino acids. CDR1 is SNHLY and CDR2 is FYNNEI in the germline V gene. CDR3 loop: CASSILAGGPYNEQFF. CDR3 DNA sequence: TGTGCCAGCAGTATACTAGCGGGAGGTCCCTACAATGAGCAGTTCTTC.

The count of this clone is one. The same CDR3 is also encoded by other DNA sequences in this sample. This sequence joins TRBV19 and TRBJ2-1; D is possibly TRBD1 (5 bases). Germline loops: CDR1 LNHDA, CDR2 SQIVND (reference sequence). V shed 3 bases and J shed 3 bases, with 6 bases lying between them. The CDR3 spans 13 residues. DNA for the CDR3: TGTGCCAGTAGTATCGACAGCTACAATGAGCAGTTCTTC. Amino acid sequence: CASSIDSYNEQFF.

For this clone: Other DNA sequences in the sample encode the same CDR3. This sequence joins TRBV15 and TRBJ2-1, with D unclear. V lost 4 bases and J lost 1, with 8 bases in between. The CDR3 length is 14 residues. CDR1 and CDR2 from the germline V gene are LNHNV and YYDKDF (reference sequence). The CDR3 region is CATSKDLSYNEQFF. The CDR3 nucleotides are TGTGCCACCAGCAAGGATCTTTCCTACAATGAGCAGTTCTTC.